Below are 11 T cell receptor beta chains sequenced from a single sample in a study of control samples from healthy donors and cancer patients. Some clones are missing from TCRdb's copy, which holds only in-frame ones; the method was immunoSEQ multiplex PCR. The sample has 150,000 or so clones; 75% to 95% are singletons. The sample consisted of blood. All receptors derive from a man between 18 and 29 years old in good health.

This clone is a singleton in its sample. CDR3 nucleotide sequence: TGTGCCAGCAGTTCAGCAGGGATTAGCTCCTACAATGAGCAGTTCTTC. Translated: CASSSAGISSYNEQFF. The V and J genes are TRBV28 and TRBJ2-1; the D gene is possibly TRBD1 (5 bases). Germline V gene sequence: CDR1 MDHEN, CDR2 SYDVKM. With 4 bases removed from V and 0 bases from J, the gap between germline ends came to 13 bases. This CDR3 has 16 amino acids.

There are a few counts of this clone. The V call is TRBV5-6, the J call TRBJ1-1; D is unclear. There are 12 residues in the CDR3. The V gene lost 4 bases and the J gene lost 4 bases, with 8 bases spanning the gap. The germline CDR1 and CDR2 sequences are SGHDT and YYEEEE. The CDR3 nucleotides are TGTGCCAGCAGCGCAGTCCTCACTGAAGCTTTCTTT. Residues: CASSAVLTEAFF.

This chain joins TRBV11-2 and TRBJ1-1; unclear D gene. The CDR3 has 13 residues. CDR1 is SGHAT, CDR2 FQNNGV, per germline. Trimming shortened V by 6 bases and J by 1 base, and 9 bases separated the two germline ends. CDR3 region: CASRSKENTEAFF. The DNA of the CDR3 is TGTGCCAGCAGGTCCAAAGAGAACACTGAAGCTTTCTTT.

The V call is TRBV5-1, the J call TRBJ2-5; the D call may be TRBD1 or TRBD2 (5 bases each). The V end lost 1 base, the J end lost 5 bases, and 12 bases lay between the germline ends. This CDR3 region has 14 residues. In germline, CDR1 is SGHRS, CDR2 YFSETQ. In DNA form, the CDR3 reads TGCGCCAGCAGCTTGTCCGGGACGGATGAGACCCAGTACTTC. Its protein is CASSLSGTDETQYF.

The rearrangement joins TRBV7-2 to TRBJ1-6; no reliable D call. There are 14 residues in the CDR3. Germline CDR1 and CDR2: SGHTA and FQGNSA. V lost 5 bases and J 5 bases, leaving 10 bases between the germline ends. The CDR3 DNA follows: TGTGCCAGCAGCCTGGACCCTAATAATTCACCCCTCCACTTT. As protein: CASSLDPNNSPLHF. Based on the CDR3 plus reference TRBV7-2 and TRBJ1-6, the full variable domain is GAGVSQSPSNKVTEKGKDVELRCDPISGHTALYWYRQSLGQGLEFLIYFQGNSAPDKSGLPSDRFSAERTGGSVSTLTIQRTQQEDSAVYLCASSLDPNNSPLHFGNGTRLTVT.

The V gene is TRBV19, the J gene TRBJ2-1; 16 bases align to TRBD2. The CDR3 runs to 19 residues. The V gene end was trimmed by 7 bases and the J gene end by 2 bases; junction bases not matched to a gene: 11. Germline CDR1 and CDR2: LNHDA and SQIVND (reference sequence). Here the CDR3 reads CASTLRPGLAGGTYNEQFF. DNA of the CDR3: TGTGCCAGTACTTTAAGGCCGGGACTAGCGGGGGGGACCTACAATGAGCAGTTCTTC. Based on the CDR3 plus reference TRBV19 and TRBJ2-1, the full variable domain is DGGITQSPKYLFRKEGQNVTLSCEQNLNHDAMYWYRQDPGQGLRLIYYSQIVNDFQKGDIAEGYSVSREKKESFPLTVTSAQKNPTAFYLCASTLRPGLAGGTYNEQFFGPGTRLTVL.

The chain joins TRBV20-1 to TRBJ2-5, with 9 bases lining up with TRBD2. The CDR3 has 16 amino acids. V was pared by 3 bases and J by 3 bases, with 11 bases of the junction left unmatched. Per the germline V gene, CDR1 is DFQATT and CDR2 is SNEGSKA (reference sequence). The CDR3 sequence: CSASPASLAGEETQYF. The CDR3 DNA sequence: TGCAGTGCTAGTCCCGCCTCATTAGCGGGGGAAGAGACCCAGTACTTC.

This clone was observed once. DNA for the CDR3: TGTGCCAGCAGCCAAGATCCCAGGGGGGGGGAAGAGACCCAGTACTTC. As protein: CASSQDPRGGEETQYF. This chain joins TRBV4-2 and TRBJ2-5; D may correspond to TRBD1 or TRBD2 (7 bases each). Germline-derived CDR1 and CDR2 are LGHNA and YNFKEQ. The length of the CDR3 is 16 residues. The V end was cut by 0 bases, the J end by 3 bases, with 14 bases between.

This sequence joins TRBV7-8 and TRBJ1-1; TRBD1 is a possible D gene (5 bases). The germline CDR1 and CDR2 sequences are SGHVS and FQNEAQ. The V end was cut by 2 bases, the J end by 4 bases, with 14 bases between. This CDR3 comprises 15 residues. CDR3 nucleotides: TGTGCCAGCAGCTTAACGAGGGACGGGGGCACTGAAGCTTTCTTT. As protein: CASSLTRDGGTEAFF.

The chain uses TRBV28 and TRBJ1-4; 9 bases agree with TRBD1. Per the germline V gene, CDR1 is MDHEN and CDR2 is SYDVKM. CDR3 length: 19 amino acids. Trimming at V came to 6 bases and at J to 0 bases, leaving 14 bases not matched to a gene. In nucleotides, the CDR3 is TGTGCCAGCAGAACATACAGGGGGCGCGTGGGGGCAACTAATGAAAAACTGTTTTTT. It yields the protein CASRTYRGRVGATNEKLFF.

This clone was counted once. The V gene is TRBV2, the J gene TRBJ2-4, with unresolved D. Trimming took 1 base from V and 11 from J, leaving 9 bases between them. The germline gives CDR1 SNHLY, CDR2 FYNNEI. The length of the CDR3 is 12 residues. Here the CDR3 reads CASSEEAALQYF. CDR3 in DNA: TGTGCCAGCAGTGAAGAGGCAGCCCTTCAGTACTTC.